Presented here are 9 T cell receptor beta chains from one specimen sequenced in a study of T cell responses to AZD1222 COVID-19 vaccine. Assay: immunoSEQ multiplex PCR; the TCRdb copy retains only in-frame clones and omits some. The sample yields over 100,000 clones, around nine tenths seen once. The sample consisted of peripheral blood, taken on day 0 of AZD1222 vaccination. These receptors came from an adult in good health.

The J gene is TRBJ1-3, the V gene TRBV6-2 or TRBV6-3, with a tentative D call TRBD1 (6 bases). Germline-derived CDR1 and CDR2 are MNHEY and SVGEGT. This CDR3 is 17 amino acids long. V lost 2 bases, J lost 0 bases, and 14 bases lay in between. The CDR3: CASSYKTGPTSGNTIYF. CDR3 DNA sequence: TGTGCCAGCAGTTACAAGACAGGCCCGACCTCTGGAAACACCATATATTTT.

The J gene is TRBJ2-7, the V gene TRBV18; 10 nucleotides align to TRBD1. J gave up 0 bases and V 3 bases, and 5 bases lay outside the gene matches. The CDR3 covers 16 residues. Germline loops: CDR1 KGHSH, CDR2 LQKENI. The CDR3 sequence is CASSPLGTGASYEQYF. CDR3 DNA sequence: TGTGCCAGCTCACCTTTAGGGACAGGGGCCTCCTACGAGCAGTACTTC. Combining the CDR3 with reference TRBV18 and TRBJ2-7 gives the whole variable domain NAGVMQNPRHLVRRRGQEARLRCSPMKGHSHVYWYRQLPEEGLKFMVYLQKENIIDESGMPKERFSAEFPKEGPSILRIQQVVRGDSAAYFCASSPLGTGASYEQYFGPGTRLTVT.

The CDR3 DNA is TGCGCCAGCAGCTTGAATAGTCCAGATACGCAGTATTTT. Protein sequence: CASSLNSPDTQYF. This chain links TRBV5-1 with TRBJ2-3; unclear D gene. The CDR3 covers 13 residues. The V and J ends lost 1 base and 4 bases respectively, with 7 bases between them. In germline, CDR1 is SGHRS, CDR2 YFSETQ. The complete variable domain, with remaining parts taken from reference TRBV5-1 and TRBJ2-3, reads KAGVTQTPRYLIKTRGQQVTLSCSPISGHRSVSWYQQTPGQGLQFLFEYFSETQRNKGNFPGRFSGRQFSNSRSEMNVSTLELGDSALYLCASSLNSPDTQYFGPGTRLTVL.

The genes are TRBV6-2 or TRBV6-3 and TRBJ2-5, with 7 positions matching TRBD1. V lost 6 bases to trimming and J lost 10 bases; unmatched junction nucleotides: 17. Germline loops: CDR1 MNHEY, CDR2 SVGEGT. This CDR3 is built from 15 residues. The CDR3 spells CASSRGDSLNNYQYF. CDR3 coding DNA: TGTGCCAGCAGCCGTGGGGACAGCCTCAACAATTACCAGTACTTC.

The CDR3 coding sequence is TGTGCCAGCAGCCGACAGGGGCGTACAGGAGAAGCTTTCTTT. It is translated as CASSRQGRTGEAFF. This chain uses TRBV13 with TRBJ1-1; 8 bases agree with TRBD1. Per the germline V gene, CDR1 is PRHDT and CDR2 is FYEKMQ (reference sequence). This CDR3 is 14 amino acids long. Trimming took 5 bases from V and 8 from J; bases not matched to a gene: 10.

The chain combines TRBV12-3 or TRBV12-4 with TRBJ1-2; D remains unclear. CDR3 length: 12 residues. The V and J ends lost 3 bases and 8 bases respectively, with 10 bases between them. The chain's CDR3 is CASSLWQEGYTF. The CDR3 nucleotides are TGTGCCAGCAGTTTGTGGCAGGAGGGCTACACCTTC.

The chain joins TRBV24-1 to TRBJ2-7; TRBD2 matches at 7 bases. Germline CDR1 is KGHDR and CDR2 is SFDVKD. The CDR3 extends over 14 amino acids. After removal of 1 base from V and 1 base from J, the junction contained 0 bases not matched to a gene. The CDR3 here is CATSDLAGSYEQYF. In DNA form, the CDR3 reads TGTGCCACCAGTGATTTAGCGGGATCCTACGAGCAGTACTTC.

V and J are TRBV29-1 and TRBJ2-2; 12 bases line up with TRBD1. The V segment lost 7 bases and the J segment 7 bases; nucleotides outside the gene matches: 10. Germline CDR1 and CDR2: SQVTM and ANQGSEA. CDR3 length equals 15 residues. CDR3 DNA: TGCAGCGCCCGGGGGGACAGGGGGCCCGGCGGGGAGCTGTTTTTT. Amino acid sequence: CSARGDRGPGGELFF.

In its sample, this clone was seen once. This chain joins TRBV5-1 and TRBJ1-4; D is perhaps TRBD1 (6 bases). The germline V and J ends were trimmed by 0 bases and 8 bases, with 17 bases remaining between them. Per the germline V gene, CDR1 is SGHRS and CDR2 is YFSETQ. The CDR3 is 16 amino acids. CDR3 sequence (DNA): TGCGCCAGCAGCTTGGTGGCAGGTGAGGGGGAAGAAAAACTGTTTTTT. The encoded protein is CASSLVAGEGEEKLFF.